This T cell receptor beta chain was recorded in a study of post-analysis software for immune sequencing data. This clonotype was counted between two and nine times. The antigen is not known. Study-level results: Four to six TRBV segments, including TRBV5-6, TRBV5-1 and TRBV20-1, were more frequent in patients than controls.

Sequencing libraries made from TCR beta cDNA carried unique molecular identifiers. TCRdb redid the calling of the PCR reads with MiXCR, one entry per CDR3 protein. This table has 650,000 to 850,000 distinct CDR3 sequences, more than 45% appearing once. Looked up from germline, CDR1 is MNHEY and CDR2 is SMNVEV (reference sequence). CDR3 length: 13 residues. The V end was cut by 6 bases, the J end by 6 bases, with 13 bases between. The J gene is TRBJ2-3, the V gene TRBV27, with D possibly matching TRBD2 (5 bases). What was sequenced was blood. This clonotype originated in a girl between 10 and 17 years old with multiple sclerosis. The CDR3 reads CASSGGRSDTQYF. The DNA for the CDR3 is TGTGCCAGCAGCGGAGGTCGGTCTGATACGCAGTATTTT.